Sequencing of this TCR beta chain was carried out in a study of cytomegalovirus exposure and HLA in healthy donors. Regarding this clone: The antigen remains unidentified.

The PCR contained 60 Vbeta and 13 Jbeta primers. Here immunoSEQ multiplex PCR was the method, and the copy in TCRdb shows in-frame clones only, minus some. Altogether about 60,000 clones are present, about four fifths being singletons, with the ten largest covering more than 4%. This CDR3 comprises 13 residues. The germline CDR1 and CDR2 sequences are SGDLS and YYNGEE. The V end was cut by 4 bases, the J end by 3 bases, with 5 bases between. Broader study findings: Despite most TCR sequences being rare, some public TCRs occurred in many donors. The authors later found most CMV-associated TCR beta chains appeared HLA-restricted. A later analysis associated 15,000 or so TCR beta sequences with HLA alleles at a 0.05 false discovery rate. By HLA locus, TCR association rates varied in a later analysis, with DRB1 showing the most and HLA-C the fewest.

The chain joins TRBV9 to TRBJ2-6, with unresolved D. Sequenced: PBMCs. The clonotype originates from a woman in her twenties or thirties in good health and CMV-seronegative. In DNA, the CDR3 is TGTGCCAGCAGCCCCGGTGGGGCCAACGTCCTGACTTTC. This gives the protein CASSPGGANVLTF.